Listed below are T cell receptor beta chains from one sample, sequenced in a study of OX40 agonist ivuxolimab in advanced cancers. Data came from immunoSEQ multiplex PCR; TCRdb stores just in-frame clones and leaves some out. The sample gives around 11,000 clones, about 84% of which show up once; 10% is in the top ten. The specimen was CD4+ or CD8+ T cells sorted from blood, collected in a trial of the OX40 agonist ivuxolimab. The receptors here all came from an adult with an advanced solid tumor such as melanoma, head and neck, liver or kidney cancer. The conserved cysteine and the conserved F or W are not part of the CDR3 here. The D gene is left open where the match is weak. The size entry is marked missing in some rows and otherwise reads once, few, many or a size class.

>.|TRBJ2-7|TRBV5-4|.
ASSLASVGQVFSYEQY
>.|TRBJ2-1|TRBV28|.
ASSYPGLKNEQF
>TRBD2|TRBJ2-3|TRBV5-6|.
ASSLDGAGGSTDTQY
>.|TRBJ2-7|TRBV4-3|once
ASSQDRVGGTEQY
>.|TRBJ2-7|TRBV6-5|.
ASSYLQGTTYEQY
>TRBD1|TRBJ2-7|TRBV18|.
ASSLDRDSPYEQY
>.|TRBJ2-2|TRBV4-3|.
ASSQDPYGTRYTGELF
>.|TRBJ1-6|TRBV6-5|.
ASSYGRTERALH
>TRBD2|TRBJ2-1|TRBV4-3|.
ASSQESGSSYNEQF
>.|TRBJ2-3|TRBV19|.
ASSMQSTDTQY
>.|TRBJ2-1|TRBV7-9|.
ASSPQAASNEQF
>.|TRBJ2-3|TRBV9|.
ASSAGGASADTQY
>.|TRBJ1-4|TRBV19|.
ASSIGTRIEKLF
>.|TRBJ2-1|TRBV6-5|few
ASTPGTGGHNEQF
>.|TRBJ2-1|TRBV6-4|.
ASSDSGNSYNEQF
>.|TRBJ2-7|TRBV30|.
AWSTPAEFYEQY
>.|TRBJ1-1|TRBV27|.
ASSLSLNTEAF
>.|TRBJ1-5|TRBV27|.
ASSPDSFQPQH
>.|TRBJ2-6|TRBV7-3|.
ASSLGFGGSSGANVLT
>TRBD1|TRBJ2-7|TRBV6-6|.
ATTTGTGGEQY
>.|TRBJ1-2|TRBV5-1|.
ASSFEAGNGYT
>.|TRBJ2-1|TRBV27|.
ASSSSDSYNEQF
>.|TRBJ2-1|TRBV9|.
ASSPGVVHNEQF
>.|TRBJ2-5|TRBV6-5|once
ASSYSPQETQY
>TRBD2|TRBJ2-1|TRBV6-6|.
ASSYASGSKDEQF
>.|TRBJ2-4|TRBV20-1|.
SARFDIQY
>TRBD2|TRBJ2-1|TRBV28|.
ASRTTSGYNEQF
>TRBD2|TRBJ2-7|TRBV19|.
ASSIFGRAYEQY
>.|TRBJ2-7|TRBV6-6|medium-sized
ASSFGGSTYEQY
>.|TRBJ2-7|TRBV5-4|.
ASSLDDSTYEQY
>.|TRBJ2-1|TRBV28|once
ASRGGRTTYNEQF
>TRBD2|TRBJ2-5|TRBV6-5|.
ASSYTSGTPETQY
>.|TRBJ2-7|TRBV4-1|.
ASSLGSSYEQY
>.|.|TRBV11-2|.
ASSEYEGLSTYEQY
>.|TRBJ2-5|TRBV13|.
ASSRGRFGETQY
>.|TRBJ2-7|TRBV29-1|.
SVVVAATPYEQY
>TRBD2|TRBJ2-3|TRBV14|few
ASRLAATDTQY
>TRBD1|TRBJ1-1|TRBV7-9|.
ASSPDRGLMNTEAF
>TRBD2|TRBJ2-7|TRBV19|medium-sized
ASRSAGGFYEQY
>.|TRBJ2-3|TRBV4-1|.
ASSQVGQSDTQY
>.|TRBJ2-7|TRBV29-1|once
SVSLDSYEQY
>.|TRBJ2-7|TRBV27|.
ASSLYHEQY
>TRBD1|TRBJ2-7|TRBV4-3|.
ASSQDHRGLVDEQY